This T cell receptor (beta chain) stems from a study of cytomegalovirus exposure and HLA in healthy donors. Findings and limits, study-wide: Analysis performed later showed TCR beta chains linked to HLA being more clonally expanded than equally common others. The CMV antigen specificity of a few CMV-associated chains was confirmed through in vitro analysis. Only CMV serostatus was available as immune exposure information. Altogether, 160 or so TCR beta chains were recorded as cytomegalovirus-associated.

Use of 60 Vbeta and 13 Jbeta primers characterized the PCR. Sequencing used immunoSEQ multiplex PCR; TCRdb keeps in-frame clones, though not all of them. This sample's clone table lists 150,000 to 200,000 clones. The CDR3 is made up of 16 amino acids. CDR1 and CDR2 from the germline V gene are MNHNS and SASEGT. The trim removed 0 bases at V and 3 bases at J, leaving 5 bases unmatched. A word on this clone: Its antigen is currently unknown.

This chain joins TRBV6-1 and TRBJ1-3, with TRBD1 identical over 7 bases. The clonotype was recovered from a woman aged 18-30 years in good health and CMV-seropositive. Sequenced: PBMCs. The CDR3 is CASSEAEGQVGNTIYF. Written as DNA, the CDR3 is TGTGCCAGCAGTGAAGCGGAAGGACAGGTTGGAAACACCATATATTTT.